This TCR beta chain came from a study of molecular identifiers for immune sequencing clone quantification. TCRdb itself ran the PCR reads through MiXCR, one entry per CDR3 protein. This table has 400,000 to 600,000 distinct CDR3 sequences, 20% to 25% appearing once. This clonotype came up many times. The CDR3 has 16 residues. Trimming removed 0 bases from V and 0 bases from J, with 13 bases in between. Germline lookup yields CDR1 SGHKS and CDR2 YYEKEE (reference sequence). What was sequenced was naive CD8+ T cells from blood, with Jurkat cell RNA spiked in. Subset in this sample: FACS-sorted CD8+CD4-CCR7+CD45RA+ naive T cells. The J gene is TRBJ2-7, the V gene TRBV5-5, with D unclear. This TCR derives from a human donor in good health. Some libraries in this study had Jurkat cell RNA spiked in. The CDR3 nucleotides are TGTGCCAGCAGCTTGGAAGCTCTGTATCGCTCCTACGAGCAGTACTTC. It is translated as CASSLEALYRSYEQYF.